Listed here are 10 T cell receptor beta chains from one sample, sequenced in a study of shared clonotypes between healthy human individuals. TCRdb's table, derived via immunoSEQ multiplex PCR, lists solely in-frame clones and lacks some. Of around 500,000 clones in the sample, over 75% were seen once. Sequences were obtained from PBMCs. The source is a woman aged 40-49 years in good health. Some clones in this sample may be carry-over from other donors' samples.

A remark on this clone: A far larger clone is a single base away, which makes a read error likely. Other nucleotide sequences in the sample specify the same CDR3. The chain joins TRBV4-3 to TRBJ2-7; D is perhaps TRBD2 (5 bases). V was cut by 0 bases and J by 2 bases, with 14 bases left in between. The CDR3 has 16 amino acids. Germline loops: CDR1 LGHNA, CDR2 YSLEER. CDR3 loop: CASSQDHGSGAYEQYF. Written as DNA, the CDR3 is TGCGCCAGCAGCCAAGATCATGGCAGCGGAGCCTACGAGCAGTACTTC.

This chain links TRBV7-2 with TRBJ2-7, with 7 bases fitting TRBD2. V was clipped by 6 bases and J by 2 bases; unmatched bases: 4. The CDR3 runs 13 residues. Germline loops: CDR1 SGHTA, CDR2 FQGNSA. The CDR3 loop reads CASRRGTTYEQYF. CDR3 nucleotide sequence: TGTGCCAGCAGACGAGGGACTACCTACGAGCAGTACTTC.

The V call is TRBV6-1, the J call TRBJ2-7; the match to TRBD1 covers 9 bases. The CDR3 is made up of 14 amino acids. Germline loops: CDR1 MNHNS, CDR2 SASEGT. Trimming cost V 7 bases and J 3 bases; bases outside gene matches: 7. DNA of the CDR3: TGTGCCAGCACTCCCCGACAGGGGGTCTACGAGCAGTACTTC. Translation: CASTPRQGVYEQYF.

The rearrangement joins TRBV7-6 to TRBJ2-1, with 7 positions matching TRBD2. V was pared by 1 base and J by 5 bases, with 8 bases of the junction left unmatched. This CDR3 has 16 residues. The germline V gene has CDR1 SGHVS and CDR2 FNYEAQ. CDR3 region: CASSLEASGYNNEQFF. CDR3 sequence (DNA): TGTGCCAGCAGCTTAGAGGCTAGCGGTTATAACAATGAGCAGTTCTTC.

A word on this clone: Other DNA sequences in this specimen translate into the identical CDR3. The rearrangement links TRBV15 to TRBJ2-2, with TRBD2 as a possible D gene (5 bases). Trimming pared 3 bases from V and 6 bases from J, leaving 5 bases between. The V gene's germline CDR1 is LNHNV and CDR2 YYDKDF (reference sequence). The CDR3 loop spans 12 amino acids. The CDR3 sequence: CATSRRAGELFF. The CDR3 DNA follows: TGTGCCACCAGCAGGCGGGCCGGGGAGCTGTTTTTT.

The genes are TRBV6-4 and TRBJ2-5; 7 bases are shared with TRBD2. The better agreement between TRBJ2-7 and the DNA end casts doubt on the J call. Germline V gives CDR1 MRHNA, CDR2 SNTAGT. This CDR3 comprises 13 residues. CDR3 nucleotide sequence: TGTGCCAGCAGTGAAAGCGGGATTGGCGAGCAGTACTTC. It is translated as CASSESGIGEQYF.

In its sample, this clone was seen once. One end of the junction fails to match germline, which may point to a read error. V is TRBV29-1 and J is TRBJ1-2; D not certain. The CDR3 is 13 amino acids. Germline loops: CDR1 SQVTM, CDR2 ANQGSEA. In DNA form, the CDR3 reads TGCAGCGTTGACGCATGGAAGTACTATTGCTACACCTTC. Its translation: CSVDAWKYYCYTF.

The V and J genes are TRBV9 and TRBJ1-2; weak D call: TRBD1 (5 bases). V dropped 0 bases and J dropped 2 bases, with 8 bases sitting between them. There are 14 residues in the CDR3. Germline-derived CDR1 and CDR2 are SGDLS and YYNGEE. The CDR3 protein is CASSVEGRNYGYTF. The DNA of the CDR3 is TGTGCCAGCAGCGTAGAGGGACGGAACTATGGCTACACCTTC.

With respect to this clone: This probably arose from a read error, given a far larger clone one base away. V usage is TRBV2 and J usage is TRBJ1-5, with D uncertain. The CDR3 contains 14 residues. Germline loops: CDR1 SNHLY, CDR2 FYNNEI. Between the trimmed V and J ends, which lost 2 bases and 0 bases, there was a span of 5 bases. CDR3 sequence reads: CASSEQSSNQPQHF. The CDR3 DNA sequence: TGTGCCAGCAGTGAACAGAGTAGCAATCAGCCCCAGCATTTT. The variable domain in full, completed from reference TRBV2 and TRBJ1-5, reads EPEVTQTPSHQVTQMGQEVILRCVPISNHLYFYWYRQILGQKVEFLVSFYNNEISEKSEIFDDQFSVERPDGSNFTLKIRSTKLEDSAMYFCASSEQSSNQPQHFGDGTRLSIL.

This clone is a singleton in its sample. The chain combines TRBV7-8 with TRBJ2-7; 9 nucleotides match TRBD1. The CDR3 consists of 15 residues. Germline-derived CDR1 and CDR2 are SGHVS and FQNEAQ. V lost 0 bases to trimming and J lost 4 bases; unmatched junction nucleotides: 4. CDR3 bases: TGTGCCAGCAGCTTAGCCCGGGACAGGGCTTACGAGCAGTACTTC. Translated: CASSLARDRAYEQYF.